These 8 T cell receptor beta chains came from one sample sequenced in a study of blood T cell repertoires in COVID-19. This table comes from immunoSEQ multiplex PCR, and its TCRdb copy is limited to in-frame clones, with some not included. The sample includes 650,000 to 800,000 clones, 70% to 90% seen only once; the top ten take roughly 0.26%. Sequenced sample: peripheral blood. The receptors derive from a young woman with acute or convalescent COVID-19.

This clone was seen once. The gene calls are TRBV5-6 and TRBJ1-3, with TRBD1 matching 7 bases. With 4 bases clipped from V and 2 bases from J, the junction kept 3 bases outside the gene matches. The CDR3 runs 14 residues. CDR1 is SGHDT and CDR2 is YYEEEE in the germline V gene. CDR3: CASSLGGTGNTIYF. For the CDR3, the DNA is TGTGCCAGCAGCCTAGGGGGCACTGGAAACACCATATATTTT. Combining the CDR3 with reference TRBV5-6 and TRBJ1-3 gives the whole variable domain DAGVTQSPTHLIKTRGQQVTLRCSPKSGHDTVSWYQQALGQGPQFIFQYYEEEERQRGNFPDRFSGHQFPNYSSELNVNALLLGDSALYLCASSLGGTGNTIYFGEGSWLTVV.

The genes are TRBV21-1 and TRBJ1-2; the table gives TRBD1 as D, unverified against the DNA. TRBV21-1 is listed as a pseudogene. The length of the CDR3 is 14 residues. The CDR3 loop reads CASSKPRGLEGYTF. The CDR3 DNA follows: TGTGCCAGCAGCAAACCGAGGGGGCTGGAGGGCTACACCTTC.

On this clone itself: Other DNA sequences in this specimen translate into the identical CDR3. J is TRBJ2-7 and V is TRBV19; 10 bases are shared with TRBD1. The CDR3 contains 14 residues. Germline V lookup: CDR1 LNHDA, CDR2 SQIVND (reference sequence). Losses at the gene ends were 6 bases for V and 3 bases for J; bases not matched to a gene: 5. This CDR3 is CASSAGTGDYEQYF. The CDR3 DNA sequence: TGTGCCAGTAGCGCCGGGACAGGGGACTACGAGCAGTACTTC.

The rearrangement joins TRBV5-5 to TRBJ1-2; 9 bases are shared with TRBD1. Germline loops: CDR1 SGHKS, CDR2 YYEKEE (reference sequence). The CDR3 covers 15 residues. The ends lost 4 bases at V and 0 bases at J; junction bases unmatched: 4. The CDR3 DNA follows: TGTGCCAGCAGCGGACAGGGGCAAGCTAACTATGGCTACACCTTC. This codes for CASSGQGQANYGYTF. Full variable domain (rest looked up from reference TRBV5-5 and TRBJ1-2): DAGVTQSPTHLIKTRGQQVTLRCSPISGHKSVSWYQQVLGQGPQFIFQYYEKEERGRGNFPDRFSARQFPNYSSELNVNALLLGDSALYLCASSGQGQANYGYTFGSGTRLTVV.

The chain combines TRBV19 with TRBJ1-2; 9 bases are shared with TRBD1. The CDR3 covers 13 residues. Germline CDR1 LNHDA, CDR2 SQIVND (reference sequence). J was trimmed by 8 bases and V by 8 bases; bases with no gene match: 9. The CDR3 coding sequence is TGTGCCAGTTCCCACAGGGGGCAAGGCGGCTACACCTTC. It codes for CASSHRGQGGYTF.

The rearrangement links TRBV10-3 to TRBJ1-5; D may be TRBD1 (6 bases). The germline V and J ends were trimmed by 4 bases and 0 bases, with 10 bases remaining between them. There are 15 residues in the CDR3. CDR1 ENHRY and CDR2 SYGVKD come from the germline V gene. CDR3 DNA: TGTGCCATCAGTGGTCAGGGGAATAGCAATCAGCCCCAGCATTTT. Amino acids: CAISGQGNSNQPQHF.

This rearrangement joins TRBV12-3 or TRBV12-4 to TRBJ2-7, with D possibly TRBD2 on 5 matching bases. The CDR3 loop spans 12 amino acids. V was pared by 5 bases and J by 6 bases, with 11 bases between. CDR3 DNA: TGTGCCAGCAGTAGCGTGGAGGTCGAGCAGTACTTC. Residues: CASSSVEVEQYF.

The chain links TRBV11-2 to TRBJ2-1; no reliable D call. Germline V gene sequence: CDR1 SGHAT, CDR2 FQNNGV. CDR3 length: 16 amino acids. Trimming pared 5 bases from V and 5 bases from J, leaving 19 bases between. The CDR3 coding sequence is TGTGCCAGCAGCCCTGGCGGCACGCGATGGAACAATGAGCAGTTCTTC. This translates into CASSPGGTRWNNEQFF.